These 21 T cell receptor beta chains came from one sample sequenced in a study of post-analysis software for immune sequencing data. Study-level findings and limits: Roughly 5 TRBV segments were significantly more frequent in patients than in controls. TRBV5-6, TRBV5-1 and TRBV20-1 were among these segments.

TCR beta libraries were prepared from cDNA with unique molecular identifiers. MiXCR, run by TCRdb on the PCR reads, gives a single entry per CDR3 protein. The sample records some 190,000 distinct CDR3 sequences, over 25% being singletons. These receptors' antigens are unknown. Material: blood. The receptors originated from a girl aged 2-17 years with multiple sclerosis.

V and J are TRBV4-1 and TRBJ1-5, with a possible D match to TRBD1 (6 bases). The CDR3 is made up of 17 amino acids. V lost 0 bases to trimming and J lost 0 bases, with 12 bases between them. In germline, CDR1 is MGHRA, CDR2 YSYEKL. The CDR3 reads CASSQEPGHPSNQPQHF. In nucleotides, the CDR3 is TGCGCCAGCAGCCAAGAGCCGGGACACCCTAGCAATCAGCCCCAGCATTTT.

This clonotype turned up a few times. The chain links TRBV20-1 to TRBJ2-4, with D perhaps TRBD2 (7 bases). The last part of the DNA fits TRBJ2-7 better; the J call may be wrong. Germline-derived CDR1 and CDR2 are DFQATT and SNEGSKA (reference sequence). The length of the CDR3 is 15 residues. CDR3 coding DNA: TGCAGTGGAGGGGGGGGTGCGGGCTATACTTACGAGCAGTACTTC. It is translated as CSGGGGAGYTYEQYF.

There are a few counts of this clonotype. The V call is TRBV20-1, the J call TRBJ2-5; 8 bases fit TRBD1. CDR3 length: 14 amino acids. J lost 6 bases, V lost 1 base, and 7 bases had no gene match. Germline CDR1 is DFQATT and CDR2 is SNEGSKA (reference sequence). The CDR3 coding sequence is TGCAGTGCTAGAGCGGACAGGGCGGGGAAGACCCAGTACTTC. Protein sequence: CSARADRAGKTQYF.

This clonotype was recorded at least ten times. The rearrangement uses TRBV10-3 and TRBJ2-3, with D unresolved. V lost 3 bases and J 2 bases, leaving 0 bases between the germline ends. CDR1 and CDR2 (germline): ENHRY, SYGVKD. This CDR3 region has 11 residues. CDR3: CAISDTDTQYF. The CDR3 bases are TGTGCCATCAGTGACACAGATACGCAGTATTTT.

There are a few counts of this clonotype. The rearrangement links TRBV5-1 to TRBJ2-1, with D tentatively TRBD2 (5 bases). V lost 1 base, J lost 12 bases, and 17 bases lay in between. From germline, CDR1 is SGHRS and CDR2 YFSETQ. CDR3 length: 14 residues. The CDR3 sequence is CASSLTGSDRGQFF. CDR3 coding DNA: TGCGCCAGCAGCTTGACGGGATCCGATCGGGGGCAGTTCTTC. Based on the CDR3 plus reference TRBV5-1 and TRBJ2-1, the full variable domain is KAGVTQTPRYLIKTRGQQVTLSCSPISGHRSVSWYQQTPGQGLQFLFEYFSETQRNKGNFPGRFSGRQFSNSRSEMNVSTLELGDSALYLCASSLTGSDRGQFFGPGTRLTVL.

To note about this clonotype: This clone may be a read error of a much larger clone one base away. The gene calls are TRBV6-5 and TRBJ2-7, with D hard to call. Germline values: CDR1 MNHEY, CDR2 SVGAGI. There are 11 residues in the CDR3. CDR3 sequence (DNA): TGTGCCAGCGGGAATGGCTACGAGCAGTGCTTC. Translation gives CASGNGYEQCF.

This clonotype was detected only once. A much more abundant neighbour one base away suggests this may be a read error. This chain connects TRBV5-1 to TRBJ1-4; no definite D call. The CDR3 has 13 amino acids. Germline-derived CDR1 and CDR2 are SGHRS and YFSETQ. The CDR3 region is CTSSPQPNEKLFF. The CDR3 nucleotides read TGCACCAGCAGCCCTCAACCGAATGAAAAACTGTTTTTT.

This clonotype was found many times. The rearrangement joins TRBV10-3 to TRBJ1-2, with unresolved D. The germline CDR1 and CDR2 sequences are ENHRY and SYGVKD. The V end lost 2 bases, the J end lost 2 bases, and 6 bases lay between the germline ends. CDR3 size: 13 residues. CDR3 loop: CAISEQGNYGYTF. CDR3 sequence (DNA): TGTGCCATCAGTGAGCAAGGGAACTATGGCTACACCTTC.

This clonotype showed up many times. This CDR3 is CASSGSGSWETQYF. CDR3 nucleotides: TGCGCCAGCAGTGGGAGCGGGAGTTGGGAGACCCAGTACTTC. V and J are TRBV4-1 and TRBJ2-5, with 8 bases fitting TRBD2. CDR1 and CDR2 from the germline V gene are MGHRA and YSYEKL. V gave up 6 bases and J gave up 5 bases; unmatched junction bases: 8. The CDR3 totals 14 residues.

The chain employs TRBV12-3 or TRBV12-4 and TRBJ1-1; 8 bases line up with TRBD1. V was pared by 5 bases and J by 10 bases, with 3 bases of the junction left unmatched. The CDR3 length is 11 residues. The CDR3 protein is CASSRGQGAFF. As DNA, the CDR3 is TGTGCCAGCAGTCGAGGACAGGGAGCTTTCTTT.

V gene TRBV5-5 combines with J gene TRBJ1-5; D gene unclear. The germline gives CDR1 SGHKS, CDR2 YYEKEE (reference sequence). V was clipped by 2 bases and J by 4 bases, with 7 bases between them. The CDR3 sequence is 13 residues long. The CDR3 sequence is CASSFEPNQPQHF. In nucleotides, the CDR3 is TGTGCCAGCAGCTTTGAACCGAATCAGCCCCAGCATTTT.

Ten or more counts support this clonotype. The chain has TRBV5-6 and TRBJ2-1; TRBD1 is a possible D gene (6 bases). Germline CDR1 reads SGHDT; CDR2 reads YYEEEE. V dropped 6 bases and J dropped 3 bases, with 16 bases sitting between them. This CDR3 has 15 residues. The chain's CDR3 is CASTRDTRNYNEQFF. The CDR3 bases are TGTGCCAGCACCCGGGACACACGGAACTACAATGAGCAGTTCTTC.

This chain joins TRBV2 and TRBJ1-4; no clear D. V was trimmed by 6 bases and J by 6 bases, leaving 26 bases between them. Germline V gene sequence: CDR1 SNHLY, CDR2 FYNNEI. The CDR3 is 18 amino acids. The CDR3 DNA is TGTGCCAGCAGCGAAAGTACTTCGACGGTCTCGAGGGATGAAAAACTGTTTTTT. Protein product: CASSESTSTVSRDEKLFF.

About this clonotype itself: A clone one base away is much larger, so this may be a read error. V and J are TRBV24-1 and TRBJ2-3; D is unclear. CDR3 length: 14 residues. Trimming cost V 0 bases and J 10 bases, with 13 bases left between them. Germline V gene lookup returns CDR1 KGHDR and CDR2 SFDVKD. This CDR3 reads CATSDLPKPDAQYF. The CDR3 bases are TGTGCCACCAGTGATTTGCCCAAGCCGGATGCGCAGTATTTT.

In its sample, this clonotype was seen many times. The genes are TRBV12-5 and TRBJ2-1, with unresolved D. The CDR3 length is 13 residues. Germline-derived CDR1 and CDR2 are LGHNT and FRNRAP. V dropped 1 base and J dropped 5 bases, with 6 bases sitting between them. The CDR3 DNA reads TGTGCTAGTGGTTTGGAAATCAACAATGAGCAGTTCTTC. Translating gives CASGLEINNEQFF.

In DNA, the CDR3 is TGTGCCATCAGAACAGGGGAGGGAGAGACCCAGTACTTC. Translating gives CAIRTGEGETQYF. The V gene is TRBV24-1, the J gene TRBJ2-7, with D tentatively TRBD1 or TRBD2 (7 bases each). Matching the DNA end better, TRBJ2-5 makes the J call doubtful. Looked up from germline, CDR1 is KGHDR and CDR2 is SFDVKD. The CDR3 runs 13 residues.

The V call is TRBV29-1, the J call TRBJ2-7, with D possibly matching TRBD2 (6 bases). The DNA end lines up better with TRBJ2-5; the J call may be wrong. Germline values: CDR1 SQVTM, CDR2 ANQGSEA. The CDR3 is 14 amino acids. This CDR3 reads CSVERDLIHETQYF. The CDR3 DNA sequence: TGCAGCGTTGAGCGGGACCTCATCCATGAGACCCAGTACTTC.

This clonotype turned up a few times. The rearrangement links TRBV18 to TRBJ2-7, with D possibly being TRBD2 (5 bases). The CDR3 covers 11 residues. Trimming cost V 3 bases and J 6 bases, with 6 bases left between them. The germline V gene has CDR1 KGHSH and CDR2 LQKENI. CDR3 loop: CASSPGSEQYF. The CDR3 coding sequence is TGTGCCAGCTCACCGGGGAGCGAGCAGTACTTC.

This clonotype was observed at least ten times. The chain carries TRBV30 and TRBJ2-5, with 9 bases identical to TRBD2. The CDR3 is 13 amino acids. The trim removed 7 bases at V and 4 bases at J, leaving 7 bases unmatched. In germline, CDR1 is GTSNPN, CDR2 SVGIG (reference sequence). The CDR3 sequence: CASASGVAETQYF. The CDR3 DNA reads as TGTGCCTCCGCTAGCGGGGTGGCAGAGACCCAGTACTTC.

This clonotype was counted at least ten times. The CDR3 DNA is TGTGCCAGCAGTTTCGGGGCAGGGAAACCTGAAGCTTTCTTT. As protein: CASSFGAGKPEAFF. The chain has TRBV12-3 or TRBV12-4 and TRBJ1-1, with D maybe TRBD1 (5 bases). V shed 3 bases and J shed 6 bases, with 14 bases lying between them. The length of the CDR3 is 14 residues.

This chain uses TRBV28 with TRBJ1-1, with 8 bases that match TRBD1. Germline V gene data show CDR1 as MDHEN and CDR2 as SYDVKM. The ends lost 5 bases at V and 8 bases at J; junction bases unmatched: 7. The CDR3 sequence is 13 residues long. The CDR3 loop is CASSVGQGLEAFF. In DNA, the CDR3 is TGTGCCAGCAGTGTCGGACAGGGCTTGGAAGCTTTCTTT.